These 13 T cell receptor beta chains were sequenced from one sample in a study of cytomegalovirus exposure and HLA in healthy donors. The PCR contained 60 Vbeta and 13 Jbeta primers. Assay: immunoSEQ multiplex PCR; the TCRdb copy retains only in-frame clones and omits some. The sample data list about 25,000 clones. Sequencing was done on a sample of PBMCs. Source of these receptors: a male donor in good health and CMV-seropositive.

The chain links TRBV4-2 to TRBJ2-6, with D possibly matching TRBD1 (5 bases). Germline-derived CDR1 and CDR2 are LGHNA and YNFKEQ. V was pared by 3 bases and J by 3 bases, with 9 bases between. CDR3 length equals 15 residues. CDR3 in amino acids: CASSQQGFGANVLTF. CDR3 in DNA: TGTGCCAGCAGCCAGCAGGGCTTTGGGGCCAACGTCCTGACTTTC.

J is TRBJ2-1 and V is TRBV4-1; 11 bases agree with TRBD1. V was pared by 8 bases and J by 5 bases, with 2 bases of the junction left unmatched. From germline, CDR1 is MGHRA and CDR2 YSYEKL. The CDR3 consists of 13 residues. Here the CDR3 reads CASRDRGDNEQFF. The CDR3 DNA follows: TGCGCCAGCCGGGACAGGGGGGACAATGAGCAGTTCTTC.

This chain uses TRBV30 with TRBJ1-1; maybe TRBD1 (5 bases). V lost 1 base, J lost 6 bases, and 21 bases lay in between. The CDR3 totals 16 residues. The V gene's germline CDR1 is GTSNPN and CDR2 SVGIG (reference sequence). The CDR3 sequence is CAWSGLGEEWKAEAFF. The CDR3 region has the DNA TGTGCCTGGAGTGGGTTAGGGGAAGAATGGAAAGCTGAAGCTTTCTTT.

The CDR3: CSVVSGIAYEQYF. In DNA form, the CDR3 reads TGCAGCGTTGTCAGCGGGATCGCCTACGAGCAGTACTTC. The chain carries TRBV29-1 and TRBJ2-7, with 7 positions matching TRBD2. The V and J ends lost 4 bases and 2 bases, in that order; junction bases with no gene match: 5. Germline V gene sequence: CDR1 SQVTM, CDR2 ANQGSEA. The length of the CDR3 is 13 residues.

The chain's CDR3 is CASSEGTGSGYTF. CDR3 nucleotide sequence: TGTGCCAGCAGTGAAGGGACAGGGTCTGGCTACACCTTC. The chain is built from TRBV6-1 and TRBJ1-2; 8 positions match TRBD1. CDR1 and CDR2 from the germline V gene are MNHNS and SASEGT. V lost 1 base, J lost 7 bases, and 2 bases stayed unmatched. This CDR3 region has 13 residues.

The V gene is TRBV6-1, the J gene TRBJ2-1; no clear D. Trimming took 2 bases from V and 5 from J, leaving 10 bases between them. CDR3 length equals 14 residues. The germline CDR1 and CDR2 sequences are MNHNS and SASEGT. The CDR3 region is CASSEFGSDNEQFF. The CDR3 DNA sequence: TGTGCCAGCAGTGAATTCGGGTCCGACAATGAGCAGTTCTTC.

This sequence joins TRBV6-5 and TRBJ2-7; no reliable D call. Germline lookup yields CDR1 MNHEY and CDR2 SVGAGI. V gave up 0 bases and J gave up 1 base, with 7 bases separating them. This CDR3 contains 14 residues. The CDR3 region is CASSYSGSSYEQYF. CDR3 sequence (DNA): TGTGCCAGCAGTTACTCGGGCTCGTCCTACGAGCAGTACTTC.

V and J are TRBV5-4 and TRBJ2-1, with no clear D. Germline V lookup: CDR1 SGHNT, CDR2 YYREEE (reference sequence). The CDR3 is 12 amino acids. Trimming took off 3 bases at V and 13 bases at J, with 14 bases between the two ends. The CDR3 DNA sequence: TGTGCCAGCAGCTACTCTCAACAGTCACAGTTCTTC. It translates to CASSYSQQSQFF. The full variable domain, completed using reference TRBV5-4 and TRBJ2-1, is ETGVTQSPTHLIKTRGQQVTLRCSSQSGHNTVSWYQQALGQGPQFIFQYYREEENGRGNFPPRFSGLQFPNYSSELNVNALELDDSALYLCASSYSQQSQFFGPGTRLTVL.

This chain links TRBV18 with TRBJ2-2; tentatively, D is TRBD2 (7 bases). Germline values: CDR1 KGHSH, CDR2 LQKENI. This CDR3 is built from 16 residues. Trimming stripped 3 bases from V and 0 bases from J, with 11 bases between. The CDR3 region has the DNA TGTGCCAGCTCACCTCTCGGGGGGCCGAACACCGGGGAGCTGTTTTTT. As protein: CASSPLGGPNTGELFF.

The rearrangement uses TRBV23-1 and TRBJ1-5; D may be TRBD1 (6 bases). TRBV23-1 is sorted into the ORF group, with uncertain function. The CDR3 is 16 amino acids. Trimming took 3 bases from V and 0 from J, leaving 12 bases between them. CDR3 sequence: CASSQDSFYSNQPQHF. Written as DNA, the CDR3 is TGCGCCAGCAGTCAGGACAGCTTCTATAGCAATCAGCCCCAGCATTTT.

The genes are TRBV7-9 and TRBJ2-1; D might be TRBD2 (6 bases). V was cut by 5 bases and J by 4 bases, with 9 bases left in between. In germline, CDR1 is SEHNR, CDR2 FQNEAQ (reference sequence). CDR3 size: 13 residues. The DNA of the CDR3 is TGTGCCAGCAGCGCTGGGACTTACAATGAGCAGTTCTTC. Translated, it gives CASSAGTYNEQFF.

The chain couples TRBV4-1 to TRBJ1-2, with D possibly being TRBD1 (6 bases). Trimming pared 4 bases from V and 6 bases from J, leaving 24 bases between. The germline V gene has CDR1 MGHRA and CDR2 YSYEKL. The CDR3 is 17 amino acids. In nucleotides, the CDR3 is TGCGCCAGCAGCCTTTTCACCGCTTCGGGGGGCTCTAATGGCTACACCTTC. Its translation: CASSLFTASGGSNGYTF.

CDR3 nucleotides: TGTGCCAGCAGCTCATCTAAGAACACTGAAGCTTTCTTT. This gives the protein CASSSSKNTEAFF. V and J are TRBV9 and TRBJ1-1; D is undetermined. The CDR3 contains 13 residues. Looked up from germline, CDR1 is SGDLS and CDR2 is YYNGEE. V lost 4 bases to trimming and J lost 1 base, with 8 bases between them.